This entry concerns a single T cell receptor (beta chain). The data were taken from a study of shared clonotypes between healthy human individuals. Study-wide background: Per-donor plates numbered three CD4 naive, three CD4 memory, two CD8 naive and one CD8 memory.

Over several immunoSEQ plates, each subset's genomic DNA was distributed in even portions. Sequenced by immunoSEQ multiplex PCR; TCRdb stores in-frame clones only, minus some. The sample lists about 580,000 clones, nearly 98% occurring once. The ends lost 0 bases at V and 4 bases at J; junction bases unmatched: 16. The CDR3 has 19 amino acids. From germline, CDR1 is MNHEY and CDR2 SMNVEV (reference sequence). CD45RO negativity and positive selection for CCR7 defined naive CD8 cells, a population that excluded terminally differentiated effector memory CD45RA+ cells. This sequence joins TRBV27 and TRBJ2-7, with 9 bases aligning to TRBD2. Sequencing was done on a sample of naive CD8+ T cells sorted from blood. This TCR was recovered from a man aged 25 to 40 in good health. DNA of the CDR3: TGTGCCAGCAGTTTATCTACACCTGGTAGCAGCACTAGCGGGTACGAGCAGTACTTC. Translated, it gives CASSLSTPGSSTSGYEQYF.